The 17 T cell receptor beta chains given below trace back to one sample, sequenced in a study of molecular identifiers for immune sequencing clone quantification. TCRdb processed the PCR reads anew with MiXCR; each CDR3 protein has one entry. The sample records 75,000 to 95,000 distinct CDR3 sequences, around 25% being singletons. Sequences were obtained from naive CD8+ T cells from blood, with Jurkat cell RNA spiked in. Subset: FACS-sorted CD8+CD4-CCR7+CD45RA+ naive T cells. The receptor source for this set is a human donor in good health. Some libraries in this study had Jurkat cell RNA spiked in.

The V and J genes are TRBV3-1 and TRBJ2-2; D is unresolved. CDR1 is LGHDT, CDR2 YNNKEL, per germline (reference sequence). This CDR3 spans 13 amino acids. Deletions cut 2 bases from V and 3 bases from J, with 4 bases between. CDR3 in amino acids: CASSQSHTGELFF. DNA for the CDR3: TGTGCCAGCAGCCAAAGTCACACCGGGGAGCTGTTTTTT.

This chain connects TRBV6-5 to TRBJ1-5, with D unresolved. This CDR3 is built from 13 residues. Germline assignment: CDR1 MNHEY and CDR2 SVGAGI. Deletions cut 2 bases from V and 9 bases from J, with 11 bases between. CDR3 residues: CASSYHGGVPQHF. DNA of the CDR3: TGTGCCAGCAGTTACCACGGAGGTGTGCCCCAGCATTTT.

This chain links TRBV10-3 with TRBJ2-1; TRBD1 matches at 7 bases. V shed 5 bases, J shed 4 bases, and the junction held 8 bases outside the gene matches. The CDR3 is 15 residues long. CDR1 is ENHRY and CDR2 is SYGVKD in the germline V gene. CDR3 in amino acids: CAISPRQGVYNEQFF. DNA of the CDR3: TGTGCCATCAGTCCCCGACAGGGTGTGTACAATGAGCAGTTCTTC.

This clonotype was observed a few times. The gene calls are TRBV9 and TRBJ1-6, with 9 bases aligning to TRBD1. This CDR3 has 15 amino acids. With 1 base clipped from V and 7 bases from J, the junction kept 3 bases outside the gene matches. Germline lookup yields CDR1 SGDLS and CDR2 YYNGEE. The CDR3 spells CASSVRDRANSPLHF. Here the CDR3 DNA reads TGTGCCAGCAGCGTAAGGGACAGGGCAAATTCACCCCTCCACTTT.

V gene TRBV4-1 combines with J gene TRBJ2-7, with 7 nucleotides matching TRBD2. The trim removed 0 bases at V and 8 bases at J, leaving 4 bases unmatched. Germline CDR1 is MGHRA and CDR2 is YSYEKL. This CDR3 comprises 13 residues. CDR3 loop: CASSQDLGGKQYF. The CDR3 region has the DNA TGCGCCAGCAGCCAAGATCTGGGAGGGAAGCAGTACTTC.

Remarks on this clonotype: One junction end disagrees with the germline gene, perhaps due to a read error. The rearrangement joins TRBV7-2 to TRBJ1-4; D call uncertain. CDR1 SGHTA and CDR2 FQGNSA come from the germline V gene. This CDR3 has 13 amino acids. CDR3 region: CASSLATLEKLFF. The CDR3 coding sequence is TGTGCTAGCAGCTTAGCTACTCTAGAAAAACTGTTTTTT.

This sequence joins TRBV30 and TRBJ2-5, with D possibly matching TRBD2 (6 bases). The CDR3 consists of 14 residues. CDR1 and CDR2 (germline): GTSNPN, SVGIG (reference sequence). V was cut by 7 bases and J by 4 bases, with 19 bases left in between. The CDR3 region is CAFDGTYTPETQYF. CDR3 nucleotides: TGTGCCTTTGATGGGACTTATACCCCAGAGACCCAGTACTTC.

The chain couples TRBV30 to TRBJ2-7; the D call may be TRBD1 or TRBD2 (6 bases each). The CDR3 spans 13 residues. Germline values: CDR1 GTSNPN, CDR2 SVGIG (reference sequence). Trimming stripped 0 bases from V and 9 bases from J, with 15 bases between. Written as DNA, the CDR3 is TGTGCCTGGAGTGTATGGGGGGCCAACGCGCAGTACTTC. Translated, it gives CAWSVWGANAQYF.

This clonotype appeared once. V is TRBV6-2 or TRBV6-3 and J is TRBJ1-1, with D possibly being TRBD1 (5 bases). The germline CDR1 and CDR2 sequences are MNHEY and SVGEGT. V gave up 7 bases and J gave up 5 bases, with 20 bases separating them. CDR3 length equals 15 residues. Here the CDR3 DNA reads TGTGCCAGCAATCCCCTGTGGCAGGGAGGAACTGAAGCTTTCTTT. It codes for CASNPLWQGGTEAFF.

This clonotype has a count of ten or more. The chain has TRBV14 and TRBJ2-3, with 14 bases aligning to TRBD2. This CDR3 comprises 20 residues. Losses at the gene ends were 1 base for V and 1 base for J; bases not matched to a gene: 10. CDR1 and CDR2 from the germline V gene are SGHDN and FVKESK. The CDR3 is CASSQGGLAGVYRGTDTQYF. The CDR3 nucleotides read TGTGCCAGCAGCCAAGGGGGACTAGCGGGAGTCTACAGGGGCACAGATACGCAGTATTTT.

A few counts support this clonotype. The gene calls are TRBV19 and TRBJ2-1; D might be TRBD2 (6 bases). V lost 2 bases and J 9 bases, leaving 17 bases between the germline ends. The CDR3 runs 15 residues. CDR1 and CDR2 from the germline V gene are LNHDA and SQIVND (reference sequence). CDR3 DNA sequence: TGTGCCAGTAGTATATCGACTAGTTGGGGCCTTGAGCAGTTCTTC. Translation gives CASSISTSWGLEQFF.

The chain combines TRBV27 with TRBJ2-3, with TRBD2 matching over 8 bases. The CDR3 totals 18 residues. V lost 0 bases, J lost 4 bases, and 12 bases stayed unmatched. Per germline, CDR1 MNHEY and CDR2 SMNVEV (reference sequence). DNA of the CDR3: TGTGCCAGCAGTTTATCCCCAAATGGAGCGGGAGAATCAGATACGCAGTATTTT. It specifies CASSLSPNGAGESDTQYF.

About this clonotype itself: This likely comes from a read error, as the CDR3 has no conserved phenylalanine or tryptophan at its end. This sequence joins TRBV7-6 and TRBJ2-3, with D perhaps matching TRBD2 (7 bases). Trimming pared 1 base from V and 3 bases from J, leaving 14 bases between. Germline CDR1 is SGHVS and CDR2 is FNYEAQ. This CDR3 has 16 amino acids. The CDR3 region is CASSLVTSGTTDTQYL. In DNA form, the CDR3 reads TGTGCCAGCAGCTTAGTAACGAGCGGGACAACAGATACGCAGTATCTT.

This clonotype was seen repeatedly, ten times or more. This chain links TRBV6-1 with TRBJ1-1, with D perhaps matching TRBD1 (6 bases). The CDR3 contains 15 residues. Germline CDR1 MNHNS, CDR2 SASEGT. Trimming took off 1 base at V and 3 bases at J, with 12 bases between the two ends. CDR3 residues: CASSEVAGEDTEAFF. The CDR3 coding sequence is TGTGCCAGCAGTGAAGTGGCAGGGGAAGACACTGAAGCTTTCTTT.

The count of this clonotype is one. Possible read error: a much larger clone is one base away. The J gene is TRBJ2-3, the V gene TRBV7-9; D is uncertain. This CDR3 region has 13 residues. CDR1 and CDR2 from the germline V gene are SEHNR and FQNEAQ (reference sequence). CDR3 region: CASGLASTDTQYF. The CDR3 coding sequence is TGTGCCAGCGGCTTAGCAAGCACAGATACGCAGTATTTT.

As to this clonotype: With a much larger clone just one base away, this may be a read error. The chain has TRBV27 and TRBJ2-7; 7 bases are shared with TRBD1. Per germline, CDR1 MNHEY and CDR2 SMNVEV (reference sequence). The CDR3 is 15 amino acids. The CDR3 spells CASSTRDSLSDERYF. The CDR3 DNA reads as TGTGCCAGCAGTACCCGGGACAGTCTATCGGACGAGCGGTACTTC.

This clonotype was seen a handful of times. The rearrangement uses TRBV27 and TRBJ1-1; 7 bases agree with TRBD1. This CDR3 is 14 amino acids long. V lost 6 bases and J lost 7; bases outside the gene matches: 11. CDR1 MNHEY and CDR2 SMNVEV come from the germline V gene (reference sequence). In nucleotides, the CDR3 is TGTGCCAGCAGGGACCGGACAGGTTTTAATGAAGCTTTCTTT. This gives the protein CASRDRTGFNEAFF.